Given below is one TCR beta chain in context. Its target antigen remains unknown. Base-call qualities are not available, and no considerably larger clone is one nucleotide away. The sample belongs to a study of blood T cells in healthy people across ages (dated by TCRdb to the mid-2010s). A note on the overall study: In model experiments, template switching captured roughly one uniquely barcoded TCR beta cDNA molecule for every two T cells. Donors of different ages were randomly distributed across sequencing lanes to avoid experimental bias. Using deep sequencing normalized with unique cDNA molecular identifiers, the study measured how TCR beta repertoire diversity changes with age. For two donors (one aged 18 to 29 and one aged 80 or older), the study analyzed two additional independent replicas of 1 million unique cDNA reads from the same blood draw. The donors were divided into four age groups: young (average around 16 years), middle-aged (approximately 39), aged (approximately 59) and long-lived (roughly 86).

The donors were some 36 Caucasian individuals from Russia, aged roughly 6 to 100 years, who were systemically healthy. Each donor gave ten milliliters of peripheral blood, collected into EDTA-treated Vacutainer tubes. Ficoll-Paque density-gradient centrifugation was used to isolate PBMCs, with at least 7 million obtained per sample. Trizol reagent was used to extract total RNA from the PBMCs, yielding at least 6 micrograms per sample. For every donor, flow cytometry on a PBMC aliquot measured the percentage of naive CD45RAhigh/CD27high T cells. Results the study describes overall, beyond this receptor: Observed TCR beta diversity per million T cells fell roughly linearly with age, and a significant reduction was already apparent by age around 36. Estimates of total diversity from one million sequenced T cells were regarded as lower bounds and underestimates. Compared with the aged group, the long-lived group had more naive CD4+ T cells, fewer expanded clones and increased TCR diversity, a pattern suggesting age selection. Observed TCR beta diversity correlated strongly with the percentage of naive T cells measured by flow cytometry. Bulk unsorted PBMC profiling prevented conclusive comparison of naive and antigen-experienced compartments. Because the CMV infection status of the donors was unknown, age-related changes in expanded clonotypes may potentially have been confounded.

Library preparation used 5' RACE. Sequencing was carried out with an Illumina HiSeq 2500. A second PCR of roughly 7 to 11 cycles was performed with a sample-barcoded 5' primer and a J-beta primer mix. A unique molecular identifier was introduced onto each TCR beta cDNA molecule by a template-switch 5' adaptor carrying 12 random nucleotides. Each sample yielded at least 2.5 million CDR3-containing paired-end reads. First-strand cDNA was synthesized from all RNA with the Mint cDNA synthesis kit, primed by a TRBC-specific oligonucleotide. Following uracil-DNA glycosylase treatment, a first 18-cycle PCR with universal primers M1SS and BC2_uni_R was performed on all cDNA. The source study handled its data this way. For normalization, 1 million high-quality reads were randomly selected from each sample, with every read carrying a distinct molecular identifier. Reads with shared molecular identifiers were discarded instead of being binned into consensus sequences. MiTCR, set to a Q25 quality threshold and the strictest error-elimination algorithm, was used for CDR3 identification, clonotype clustering and error correction. A nonparametric unseen species model with Euler transformation was used to estimate lower-bound total TCR beta diversity. TCRdb redid the processing of the public reads, applying fastp at Q25 and MiXCR, and retained in-frame beta chains. Rows matching on CDR3 protein sequence are summarized as one entry with the most common DNA and genes. TCRdb, not the authors, supplied the V and J calls. The sample profile shows about 1.8 million distinct CDR3 sequences; less than 50% of them were found once. Together, the top ten hold approximately 2% of the sample.

CDR3 length: 15 amino acids, cysteine to phenylalanine. The retained sequence is limited to the CDR3, 45 bases, with the frame set at the first base. V is trimmed back by 3 bases and J by 5 bases, and the junction contains 5 bases that no gene match accounts for. CDR1 and CDR2, per the germline V gene (reference sequence), are SGHKS and YYEKEE. This receptor was identified in a woman aged 40 to 55 in good health. The chain links TRBV5-5 with TRBJ1-4; 9 central bases correspond to TRBD1. The sequenced material came from blood. The encoded CDR3 is CASSSPGQGNEKLFF. The sequenced DNA is TGTGCCAGCAGCTCACCGGGACAGGGAAATGAAAAACTGTTTTTT.